Shown below are 23 T cell receptor beta chains from a single sample sequenced in a study of Ad26.COV2.S vaccination and SARS-CoV-2 variants. Sample treatment: about 20 received Ad26.COV2.S at low or high dose, single or two shots; 5 received placebo; per-sample allocation not given. Vaccine and placebo recipients were sampled on day 63 after the first injection. Profiled with immunoSEQ multiplex PCR; TCRdb holds only in-frame clones, not every one. The data contain 250,000 or so clones, roughly nine tenths of them singletons. Sequenced here: peripheral blood, sampled in a trial of Ad26.COV2.S vaccine versus placebo. These TCRs come from a person aged 18-60 years who received the Ad26.COV2.S COVID-19 vaccine or a placebo.

This chain uses TRBV2 with TRBJ1-2, with TRBD1 matching over 7 bases. The CDR3 covers 15 residues. The germline V gene encodes CDR1 SNHLY and CDR2 FYNNEI. The J segment lost 6 bases and the V segment lost 4 bases, leaving 11 bases of the junction unmatched. This CDR3 is CASSAVPDRKNGYTF. DNA of the CDR3: TGTGCCAGCAGTGCGGTTCCGGACAGGAAGAATGGCTACACCTTC.

The chain carries TRBV30 and TRBJ1-2; tentative D call: TRBD1 (6 bases). The germline gives CDR1 GTSNPN, CDR2 SVGIG (reference sequence). V was trimmed by 4 bases and J by 5 bases, leaving 11 bases between them. The CDR3 has 12 residues. The CDR3 spells CAWIQGDYGYTF. The DNA for the CDR3 is TGTGCCTGGATACAGGGTGATTATGGCTACACCTTC.

This clone appeared once. V and J are TRBV30 and TRBJ1-1; tentatively, D is TRBD1 (6 bases). The ends were cut back, 3 bases at V and 3 bases at J, with 11 bases in the middle. Germline V lookup: CDR1 GTSNPN, CDR2 SVGIG (reference sequence). This CDR3 spans 13 amino acids. The CDR3 DNA follows: TGTGCCTGGAGAGAACAGGGTTACACTGAAGCTTTCTTT. Its protein is CAWREQGYTEAFF.

The chain employs TRBV21-1 and TRBJ1-3. TRBV21-1 is shown as a pseudogene. The CDR3 consists of 17 residues. The CDR3 nucleotides are TGTGCTAGCAGCAAACCGCCGGGGGACGCGCCCCTAAACACCATATATTTT. This translates into CASSKPPGDAPLNTIYF.

The chain is built from TRBV19 and TRBJ2-5; tentative D call: TRBD1 (6 bases). V dropped 6 bases and J dropped 2 bases, with 10 bases sitting between them. Germline lookup yields CDR1 LNHDA and CDR2 SQIVND (reference sequence). This CDR3 comprises 13 residues. DNA of the CDR3: TGTGCCAGTAGGGGGACACCGCAAGAGACCCAGTACTTC. Amino acids: CASRGTPQETQYF.

This rearrangement joins TRBV7-9 to TRBJ1-2, with 8 bases fitting TRBD1. V dropped 5 bases and J dropped 3; count of bases not matched to a gene: 5. Germline V gene sequence: CDR1 SEHNR, CDR2 FQNEAQ (reference sequence). The CDR3 totals 14 residues. CDR3 sequence: CASSLTGVDYGYTF. In DNA, the CDR3 is TGTGCCAGCAGCCTGACAGGGGTGGACTATGGCTACACCTTC. Complete variable domain (other parts from reference TRBV7-9 and TRBJ1-2): DTGVSQNPRHKITKRGQNVTFRCDPISEHNRLYWYRQTLGQGPEFLTYFQNEAQLEKSRLLSDRFSAERPKGSFSTLEIQRTEQGDSAMYLCASSLTGVDYGYTFGSGTRLTVV.

The CDR3 sequence is CASSQVMQANTGELFF. CDR3 nucleotides: TGTGCCAGCAGCCAAGTAATGCAGGCCAACACCGGGGAGCTGTTTTTT. The genes are TRBV4-2 and TRBJ2-2; no reliable D call. CDR1 and CDR2 from the germline V gene are LGHNA and YNFKEQ. This CDR3 region has 16 residues. V lost 1 base to trimming and J lost 2 bases, with 11 bases between them.

The chain employs TRBV7-9 and TRBJ2-1, with 9 bases matching TRBD2. The CDR3 spans 15 residues. Germline trimming cut 1 base from V and 7 bases from J; bases unmatched to any gene: 5. Per germline, CDR1 SEHNR and CDR2 FQNEAQ (reference sequence). The DNA of the CDR3 is TGTGCCAGCAGCTTAGGTAGCGGGAGCAGGAATGAGCAGTTCTTC. The encoded protein is CASSLGSGSRNEQFF.

The J gene is TRBJ2-1, the V gene TRBV5-4; D gene ambiguous. Germline CDR1 is SGHNT and CDR2 is YYREEE (reference sequence). Trimming left V 2 bases short and J 3 bases short, with 18 bases between. This CDR3 is built from 17 residues. CDR3 amino acids: CASSFVARTEFYNEQFF. The CDR3 DNA sequence: TGTGCCAGCAGCTTTGTAGCTAGAACAGAGTTCTACAATGAGCAGTTCTTC.

This rearrangement joins TRBV29-1 to TRBJ1-1, with D hard to call. The V and J ends lost 7 bases and 0 bases respectively, with 9 bases between them. The length of the CDR3 is 12 residues. Germline values: CDR1 SQVTM, CDR2 ANQGSEA. The CDR3 region is CSGGRLNTEAFF. The CDR3 nucleotides read TGCAGCGGAGGACGGTTGAACACTGAAGCTTTCTTT.

V and J are TRBV6-9 and TRBJ2-1; perhaps TRBD2 as D (5 bases). The CDR3 contains 16 residues. Germline V lookup: CDR1 MNHGY, CDR2 SVAAGI. V shed 2 bases and J shed 0 bases, with 11 bases lying between them. The CDR3 coding sequence is TGTGCCAGCAGTTATGAGGGAGAAAGCTCCTACAATGAGCAGTTCTTC. Its translation: CASSYEGESSYNEQFF.

The chain links TRBV5-8 to TRBJ2-7; D is ambiguous. Germline values: CDR1 SGHTS, CDR2 YDEGEE. V dropped 0 bases and J dropped 3 bases, with 7 bases sitting between them. CDR3 size: 13 residues. CDR3 in amino acids: CASSLVGVYEQYF. In DNA, the CDR3 is TGTGCCAGCAGCTTGGTAGGAGTCTACGAGCAGTACTTC.

This sequence joins TRBV4-1 and TRBJ2-5; D is unresolved. There are 14 residues in the CDR3. Trimming took 1 base from V and 5 from J, leaving 11 bases between them. From germline, CDR1 is MGHRA and CDR2 YSYEKL. Here the CDR3 reads CASSQVARRETQYF. CDR3 sequence (DNA): TGCGCCAGCAGCCAAGTTGCTCGCCGGGAGACCCAGTACTTC.

The gene calls are TRBV19 and TRBJ2-1; no firm D call. CDR3 length: 13 residues. V was pared by 5 bases and J by 5 bases, with 10 bases between. Germline V lookup: CDR1 LNHDA, CDR2 SQIVND (reference sequence). The CDR3 nucleotides read TGTGCCAGTAGTCTGTACAACAACAATGAGCAGTTCTTC. It encodes CASSLYNNNEQFF.

The chain carries TRBV19 and TRBJ2-1, with 13 bases aligning to TRBD2. The germline V gene has CDR1 LNHDA and CDR2 SQIVND (reference sequence). This CDR3 comprises 18 residues. J gave up 0 bases and V 5 bases, and 7 bases lay outside the gene matches. The CDR3 DNA reads as TGTGCCAGTAGTGTGGGACTAGCGGGATTAAGCTCCTACAATGAGCAGTTCTTC. It codes for CASSVGLAGLSSYNEQFF.

The gene calls are TRBV7-2 and TRBJ1-2; no definite D call. Between the trimmed V and J ends, which lost 5 bases and 3 bases, there was a span of 10 bases. In germline, CDR1 is SGHTA, CDR2 FQGNSA. The CDR3 is 13 residues long. CDR3 in DNA: TGTGCCAGCAGCACCGACACATACTATGGCTACACCTTC. As protein: CASSTDTYYGYTF.

The table lists this clone with a count of one. The chain uses TRBV21-1 and TRBJ2-7; no DNA check was done on the table's D call, TRBD2. TRBV21-1 is tagged as a pseudogene. The CDR3 loop spans 17 amino acids. CDR3: CASSKGGREWIGGEQYV. CDR3 nucleotide sequence: TGTGCCAGCAGCAAAGGTGGGAGGGAATGGATTGGGGGAGAGCAGTACGTC.

V is TRBV5-1 and J is TRBJ2-5; 9 bases are shared with TRBD2. The trim removed 1 base at V and 4 bases at J, leaving 8 bases unmatched. Looked up from germline, CDR1 is SGHRS and CDR2 is YFSETQ. The CDR3 contains 16 residues. In nucleotides, the CDR3 is TGCGCCAGCAGCTTGCTTCAGCGGGGGGCGCGAGAGACCCAGTACTTC. The encoded protein is CASSLLQRGARETQYF.

The gene calls are TRBV12-3 or TRBV12-4 and TRBJ2-7; no firm D call. V lost 4 bases and J lost 2, with 3 bases in between. The CDR3 contains 11 residues. The CDR3 loop reads CASSSTYEQYF. CDR3 in DNA: TGTGCCAGCAGTTCTACCTACGAGCAGTACTTC.

This sequence joins TRBV9 and TRBJ1-3; D is unresolved. V dropped 4 bases and J dropped 0 bases, with 17 bases sitting between them. The CDR3 is 17 residues long. Germline V gene sequence: CDR1 SGDLS, CDR2 YYNGEE. The CDR3 bases are TGTGCCAGCAGCCCACGCACGGATTCCAGCTCTGGAAACACCATATATTTT. This sequence encodes CASSPRTDSSSGNTIYF.

The V call is TRBV7-7, the J call TRBJ1-4; D ambiguous. Per germline, CDR1 SSHAT and CDR2 FNYEAQ (reference sequence). This CDR3 spans 12 amino acids. The CDR3 coding sequence is TGTGCTAGCCTAACAACTAATGAAAAACTGTTTTTT. Protein product: CASLTTNEKLFF.

V and J are TRBV9 and TRBJ2-1; 13 nucleotides align to TRBD2. The CDR3 sequence is 16 residues long. Germline CDR1 SGDLS, CDR2 YYNGEE. J was trimmed by 8 bases and V by 0 bases; bases with no gene match: 5. Written as DNA, the CDR3 is TGTGCCAGCAGCGTAGTCGGGACTAGCGGGAAGGATGAGCAGTTCTTC. Protein: CASSVVGTSGKDEQFF.

This clone was seen ten or more times. The chain uses TRBV6-6 and TRBJ2-6; D is tentatively TRBD1 or TRBD2 (5 bases each). This CDR3 has 15 amino acids. Germline lookup yields CDR1 MNHNY and CDR2 SVGAGI (reference sequence). V lost 2 bases to trimming and J lost 4 bases, with 9 bases between them. This CDR3 reads CASSYPGDGANVLTF. The CDR3 DNA reads TGTGCCAGCAGTTACCCCGGGGACGGGGCCAACGTCCTGACTTTC.